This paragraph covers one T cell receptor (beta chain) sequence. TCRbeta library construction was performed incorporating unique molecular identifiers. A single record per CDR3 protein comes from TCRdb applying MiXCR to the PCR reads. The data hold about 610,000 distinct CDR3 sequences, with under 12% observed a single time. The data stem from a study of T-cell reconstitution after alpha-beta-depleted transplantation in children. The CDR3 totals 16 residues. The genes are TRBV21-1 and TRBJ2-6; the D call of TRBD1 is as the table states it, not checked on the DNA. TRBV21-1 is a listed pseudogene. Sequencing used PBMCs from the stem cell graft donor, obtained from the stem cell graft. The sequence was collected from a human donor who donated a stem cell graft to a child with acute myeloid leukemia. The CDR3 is CASRRNQGAGANVLTF. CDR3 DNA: TGTGCCAGCAGAAGGAACCAGGGGGCTGGGGCCAACGTCCTGACTTTC.